This entry concerns a single T cell receptor beta chain. The antigen remains unidentified. 60 Vbeta and 13 Jbeta primers were used in PCR. Produced via immunoSEQ multiplex PCR; TCRdb's table is partial and in-frame only. This sample has about 190,000 clones, with 80% found just once. V gave up 0 bases and J gave up 7 bases, with 10 bases separating them. Germline lookup yields CDR1 MNHNS and CDR2 SASEGT. The CDR3 has 15 amino acids. These data originate in a study of cytomegalovirus exposure and HLA in healthy donors. Study conclusions and caveats: Apparent HLA restriction characterized most CMV-associated TCR beta chains in a later analysis.

Each donor's status was that of a healthy bone marrow donor. Although they were nominally healthy when sampled, donors likely had unrecorded immune exposures. The TCR sequence derives from a boy aged 5-17 years in good health and CMV-seronegative. The J gene is TRBJ1-6, the V gene TRBV6-1; D is unclear. Input material: PBMCs. CDR3 DNA sequence: TGTGCCAGCAGTGAAGCTGACTACGGGAATTCACCCCTCCACTTT. This translates into CASSEADYGNSPLHF.